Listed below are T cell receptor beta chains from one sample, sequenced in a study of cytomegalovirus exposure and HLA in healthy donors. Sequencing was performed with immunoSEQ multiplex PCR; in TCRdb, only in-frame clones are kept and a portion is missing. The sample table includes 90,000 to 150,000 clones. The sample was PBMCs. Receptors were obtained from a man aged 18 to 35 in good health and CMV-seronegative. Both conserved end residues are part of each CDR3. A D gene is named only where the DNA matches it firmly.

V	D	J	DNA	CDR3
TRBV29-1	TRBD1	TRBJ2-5	TGCAGCGGTGACAGGGGAGAGACCCAGTACTTC	CSGDRGETQYF
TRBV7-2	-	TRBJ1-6	TGTGCCAGCAGCTCATACAGGAGTATGAATTCACCCCTCCACTTT	CASSSYRSMNSPLHF
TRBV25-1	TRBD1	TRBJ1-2	TGTGCCAGCAGTGTGGGACAGAACTATGGCTACACCTTC	CASSVGQNYGYTF
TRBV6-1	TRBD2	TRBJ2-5	TGTGCCAGCACCCTGGGGTCTAGCGGGAGCCAGACCCAGTACTTC	CASTLGSSGSQTQYF
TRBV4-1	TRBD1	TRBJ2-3	TGCGCCAGCAGCCAAGTAGAAAACAGGGGGGTAGATACGCAGTATTTT	CASSQVENRGVDTQYF
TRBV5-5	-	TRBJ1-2	TGTGCCAGCAGCTTGGTGGCCAGGGGAGTGTCTGGCTACACCTTC	CASSLVARGVSGYTF
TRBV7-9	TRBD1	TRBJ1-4	TGTGCCAGCAGCTTTGGTGAGACAGGGAAAGAAAAACTGTTTTTT	CASSFGETGKEKLFF
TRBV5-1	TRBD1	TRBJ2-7	TGCGCCAGCAGCCTGGGGGACAGACCCTACGAGCAGTACTTC	CASSLGDRPYEQYF
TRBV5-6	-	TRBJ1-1	TGTGCCAGCAGCCCGACAGAGAACACTGAAGCTTTCTTT	CASSPTENTEAFF
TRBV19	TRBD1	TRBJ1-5	TGTGCCAGTAGTATAAGGGGACAGAATCAGCCCCAGCATTTT	CASSIRGQNQPQHF
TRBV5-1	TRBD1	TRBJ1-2	TGCGCCAGCAGCGATACCGGGACAGGGTGGGGATATGGCTACACCTTC	CASSDTGTGWGYGYTF
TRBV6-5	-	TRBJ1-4	TGTGCCAGCAGTTACTCGGGGAGAGAGGAAAAACTGTTTTTT	CASSYSGREEKLFF
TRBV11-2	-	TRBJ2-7	TGTGCCAGCAGCTTAGAGGACAGAGAGTACTTC	CASSLEDREYF
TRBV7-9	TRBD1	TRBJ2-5	TGTGCCAGCAGCTCCTCCGACAGGGAAGAGCAGTACTTC	CASSSSDREEQYF
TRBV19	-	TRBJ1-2	TGTGCCAGTAGTATTTTGGGACTTGGCTACACCTTC	CASSILGLGYTF
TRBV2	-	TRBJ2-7	TGTGCCAGCAGAAGCGGGCAGGAAAACGAGCAGTACTTC	CASRSGQENEQYF
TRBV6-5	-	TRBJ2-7	TGTGCCAGCAGTTACTCTCCCGGGTCCCACGAAGAGCAGTACTTC	CASSYSPGSHEEQYF
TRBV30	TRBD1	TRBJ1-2	TGTGCCTGGAGTGTAACGACAGGGAAGGGCTACACCTTC	CAWSVTTGKGYTF
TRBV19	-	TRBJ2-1	TGTGCCAGTAGGGTGACAGGCGAGCAGTTCTTC	CASRVTGEQFF
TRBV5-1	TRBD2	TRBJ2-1	TGCGCCAGCAGCTCCAGACTAGCGGGAGGAGGGAAGTTCTTC	CASSSRLAGGGKFF
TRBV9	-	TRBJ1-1	TGTGCCAGCAGCGCCCTATCGCAGGGGAACGCTGAAGCTTTCTTT	CASSALSQGNAEAFF
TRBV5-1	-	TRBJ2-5	TGCGCCAGCAGCTTGGCCTTAGAGACCCAGTACTTC	CASSLALETQYF
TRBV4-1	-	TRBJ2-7	TGCGCCAGCAGCCCATATCAGGTTCCCACGGCCTACGAGCAGTACTTC	CASSPYQVPTAYEQYF
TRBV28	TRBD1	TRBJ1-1	TGTGCCAGCATCCTAACAGGGGGCAACACTGAAGCTTTCTTT	CASILTGGNTEAFF
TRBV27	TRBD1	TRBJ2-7	TGTGCCAGCAGTTTATGGATGGGGCAGGGGGCAGGCGAGCAGTACTTC	CASSLWMGQGAGEQYF
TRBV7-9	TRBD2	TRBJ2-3	TGTGCCAGCAGCTTTCGGCGGGGGAGCACAGATACGCAGTATTTT	CASSFRRGSTDTQYF